The clone carrying this T cell receptor (beta chain) was seen a handful of times. What it binds is unknown. 13 Jbeta primers and 60 Vbeta primers were used for the PCR. Original processing notes: About 11 million shared chains were among the about 80 million unique TCR beta chains that a later analysis counted. Here immunoSEQ multiplex PCR was the method, and the copy in TCRdb shows in-frame clones only, minus some. The DNA gave D and trimming, while V, J and clone size come from that table. The sample holds fewer than 200,000 clones, roughly 84% seen once. The data are from a study of cytomegalovirus exposure and HLA in healthy donors. Whole-study findings and limits: As a later analysis showed, a missense DCLRE1C variant was linked to trimming of TCR beta V- and J-genes. CMV serostatus stood as the only immune exposure information on hand. The study flagged approximately 180 TCR beta chains as cytomegalovirus-associated.

Germline V gene lookup returns CDR1 GTSNPN and CDR2 SVGIG (reference sequence). V lost 0 bases, J lost 3 bases, and 12 bases lay in between. The CDR3 is made up of 15 amino acids. The chain uses TRBV30 and TRBJ1-3; TRBD1 might be the D (5 bases). The clonotype originates from a man younger than 35 in good health and CMV-seropositive. Material: PBMCs. The CDR3: CAWSVGGYLGNTIYF. The CDR3 bases are TGTGCCTGGAGTGTGGGGGGATACCTTGGAAACACCATATATTTT. Variable domain in full (rest from reference TRBV30 and TRBJ1-3): SQTIHQWPATLVQPVGSPLSLECTVEGTSNPNLYWYRQAAGRGLQLLFYSVGIGQISSEVPQNLSASRPQDRQFILSSKKLLLSDSGFYLCAWSVGGYLGNTIYFGEGSWLTVV.